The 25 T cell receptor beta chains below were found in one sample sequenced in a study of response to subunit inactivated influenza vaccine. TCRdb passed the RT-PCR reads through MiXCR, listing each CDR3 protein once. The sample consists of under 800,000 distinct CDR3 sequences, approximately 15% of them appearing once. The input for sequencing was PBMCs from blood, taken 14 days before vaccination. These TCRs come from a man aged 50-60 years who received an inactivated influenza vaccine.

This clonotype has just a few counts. This CDR3 is CASSPTVAGVGIEQFF. CDR3 bases: TGTGCCAGCAGCCCGACTGTCGCGGGAGTCGGAATTGAGCAGTTCTTC. This rearrangement joins TRBV3-1 to TRBJ2-1, with 7 bases lining up with TRBD2. Germline V CDR1 and CDR2: LGHDT, YNNKEL (reference sequence). The CDR3 consists of 16 residues. V was pared by 4 bases and J by 9 bases, with 15 bases of the junction left unmatched.

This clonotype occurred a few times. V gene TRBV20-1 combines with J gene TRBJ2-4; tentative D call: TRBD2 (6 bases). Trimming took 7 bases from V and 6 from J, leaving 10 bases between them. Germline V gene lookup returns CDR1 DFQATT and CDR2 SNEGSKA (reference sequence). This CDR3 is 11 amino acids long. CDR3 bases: TGCAGTGGGGGACTTACAAACATTCAGTACTTC. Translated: CSGGLTNIQYF.

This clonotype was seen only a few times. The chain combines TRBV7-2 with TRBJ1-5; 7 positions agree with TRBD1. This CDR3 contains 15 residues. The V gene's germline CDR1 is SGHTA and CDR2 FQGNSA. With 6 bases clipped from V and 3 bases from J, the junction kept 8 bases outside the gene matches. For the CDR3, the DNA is TGTGCCAGCAGTCGAGGGGGCCAGGTCAATCAGCCCCAGCATTTT. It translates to CASSRGGQVNQPQHF.

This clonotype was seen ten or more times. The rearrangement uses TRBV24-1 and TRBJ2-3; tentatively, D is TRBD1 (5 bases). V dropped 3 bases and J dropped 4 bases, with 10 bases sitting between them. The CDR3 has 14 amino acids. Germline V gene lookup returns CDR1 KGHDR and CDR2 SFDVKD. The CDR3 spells CATSDASGPDTQYF. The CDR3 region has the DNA TGTGCCACCAGTGATGCTTCAGGGCCAGATACGCAGTATTTT.

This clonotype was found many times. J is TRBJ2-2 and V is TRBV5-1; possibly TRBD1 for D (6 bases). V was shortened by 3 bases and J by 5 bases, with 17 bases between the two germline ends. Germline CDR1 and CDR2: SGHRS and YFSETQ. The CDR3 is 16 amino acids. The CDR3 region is CASSSSPGQGTGELFF. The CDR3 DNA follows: TGCGCCAGCAGCTCATCCCCGGGCCAGGGGACCGGGGAGCTGTTTTTT.

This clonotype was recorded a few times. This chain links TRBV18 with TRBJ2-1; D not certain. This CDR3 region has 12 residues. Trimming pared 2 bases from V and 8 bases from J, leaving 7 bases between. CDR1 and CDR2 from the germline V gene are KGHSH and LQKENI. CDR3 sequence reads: CASSPTVDEQFF. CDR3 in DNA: TGTGCCAGCTCACCAACTGTAGATGAGCAGTTCTTC.

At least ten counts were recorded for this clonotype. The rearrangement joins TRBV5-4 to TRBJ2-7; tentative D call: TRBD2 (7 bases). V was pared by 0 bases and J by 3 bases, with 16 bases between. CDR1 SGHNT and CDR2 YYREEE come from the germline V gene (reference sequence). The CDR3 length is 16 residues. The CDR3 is CASSLARRGLHYEQYF. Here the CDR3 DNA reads TGTGCCAGCAGCTTGGCCCGCAGGGGACTACACTACGAGCAGTACTTC.

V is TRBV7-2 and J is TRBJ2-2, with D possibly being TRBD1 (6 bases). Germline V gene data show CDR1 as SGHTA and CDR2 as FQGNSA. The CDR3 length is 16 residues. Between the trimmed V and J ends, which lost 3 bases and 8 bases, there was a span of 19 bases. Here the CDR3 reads CASSFAIGGGLGELFF. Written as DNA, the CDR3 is TGTGCCAGCAGCTTCGCCATTGGGGGCGGGTTGGGGGAGCTGTTTTTT. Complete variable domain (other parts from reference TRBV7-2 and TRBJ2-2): GAGVSQSPSNKVTEKGKDVELRCDPISGHTALYWYRQSLGQGLEFLIYFQGNSAPDKSGLPSDRFSAERTGGSVSTLTIQRTQQEDSAVYLCASSFAIGGGLGELFFGEGSRLTVL.

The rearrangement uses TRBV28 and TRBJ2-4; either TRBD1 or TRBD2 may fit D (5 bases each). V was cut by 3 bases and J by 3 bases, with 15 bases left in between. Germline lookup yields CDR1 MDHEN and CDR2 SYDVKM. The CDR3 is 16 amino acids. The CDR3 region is CASSFEGETRKNIQYF. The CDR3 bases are TGTGCCAGCAGTTTTGAAGGGGAGACCCGCAAAAACATTCAGTACTTC.

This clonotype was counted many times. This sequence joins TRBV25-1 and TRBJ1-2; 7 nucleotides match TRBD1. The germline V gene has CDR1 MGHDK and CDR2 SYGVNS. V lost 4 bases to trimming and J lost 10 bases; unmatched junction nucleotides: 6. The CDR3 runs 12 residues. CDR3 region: CASSGSQGSYTF. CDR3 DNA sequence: TGTGCCAGCAGTGGTTCACAGGGGTCCTACACCTTC.

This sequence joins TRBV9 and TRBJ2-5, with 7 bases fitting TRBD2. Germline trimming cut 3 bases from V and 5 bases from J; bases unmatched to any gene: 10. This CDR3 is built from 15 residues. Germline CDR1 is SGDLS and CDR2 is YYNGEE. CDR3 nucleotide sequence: TGTGCCAGCAGCGGGGGGGGACTATATGACGAGACCCAGTACTTC. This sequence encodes CASSGGGLYDETQYF.

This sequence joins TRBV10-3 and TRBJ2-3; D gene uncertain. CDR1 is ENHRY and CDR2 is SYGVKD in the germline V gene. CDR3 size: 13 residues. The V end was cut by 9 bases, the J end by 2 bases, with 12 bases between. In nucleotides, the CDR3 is TGTGCCATTCTAGTCGGAGACACAGATACGCAGTATTTT. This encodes CAILVGDTDTQYF.

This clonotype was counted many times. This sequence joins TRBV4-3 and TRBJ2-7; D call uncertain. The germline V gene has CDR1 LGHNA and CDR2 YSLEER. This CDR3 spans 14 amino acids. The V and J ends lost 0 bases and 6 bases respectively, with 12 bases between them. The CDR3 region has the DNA TGCGCCAGCAGCCAAGACAAGGAAGGTATCGAGCAGTACTTC. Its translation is CASSQDKEGIEQYF.

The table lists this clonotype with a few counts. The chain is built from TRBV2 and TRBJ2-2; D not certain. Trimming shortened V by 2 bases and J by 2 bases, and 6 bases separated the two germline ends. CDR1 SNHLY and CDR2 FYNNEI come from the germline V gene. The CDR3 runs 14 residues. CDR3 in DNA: TGTGCCAGCAGTGAAACCGGAAACACCGGGGAGCTGTTTTTT. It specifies CASSETGNTGELFF.

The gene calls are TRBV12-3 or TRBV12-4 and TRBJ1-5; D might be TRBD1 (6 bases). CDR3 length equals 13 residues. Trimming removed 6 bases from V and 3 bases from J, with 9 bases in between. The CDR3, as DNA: TGTGCCAGCAGGCGGACAGACAATCAGCCCCAGCATTTT. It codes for CASRRTDNQPQHF.

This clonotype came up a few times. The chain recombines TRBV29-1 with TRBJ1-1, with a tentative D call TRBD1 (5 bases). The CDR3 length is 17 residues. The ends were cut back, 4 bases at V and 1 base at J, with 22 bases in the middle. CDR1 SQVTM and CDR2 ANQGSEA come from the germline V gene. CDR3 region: CSVANRRDGLGNTEAFF. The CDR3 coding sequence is TGCAGCGTTGCAAACCGACGGGACGGCCTAGGGAACACTGAAGCTTTCTTT. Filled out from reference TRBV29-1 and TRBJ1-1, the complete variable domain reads SAVISQKPSRDICQRGTSLTIQCQVDSQVTMMFWYRQQPGQSLTLIATANQGSEATYESGFVIDKFPISRPNLTFSTLTVSNMSPEDSSIYLCSVANRRDGLGNTEAFFGQGTRLTVV.

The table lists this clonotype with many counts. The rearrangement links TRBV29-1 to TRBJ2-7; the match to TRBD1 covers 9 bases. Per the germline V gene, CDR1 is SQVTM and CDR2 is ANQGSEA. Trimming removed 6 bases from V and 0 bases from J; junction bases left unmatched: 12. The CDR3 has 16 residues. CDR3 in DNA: TGCAGCGTGTTCGACAGGGGGAGAGGGACCTCCTACGAGCAGTACTTC. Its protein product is CSVFDRGRGTSYEQYF.

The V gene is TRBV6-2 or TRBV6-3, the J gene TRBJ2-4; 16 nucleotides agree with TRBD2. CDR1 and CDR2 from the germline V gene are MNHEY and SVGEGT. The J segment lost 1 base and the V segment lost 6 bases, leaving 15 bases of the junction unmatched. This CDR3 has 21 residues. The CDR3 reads CASRHGTSGRAEGGAKNIQYF. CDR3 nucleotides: TGTGCCAGCAGACATGGGACTAGCGGGAGGGCCGAGGGGGGGGCCAAAAACATTCAGTACTTC.

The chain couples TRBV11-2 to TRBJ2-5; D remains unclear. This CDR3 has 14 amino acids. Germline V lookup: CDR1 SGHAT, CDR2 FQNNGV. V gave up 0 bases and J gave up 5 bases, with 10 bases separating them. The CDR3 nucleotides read TGTGCCAGCAGCTTAGAGTGGGGTGTGGAGACCCAGTACTTC. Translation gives CASSLEWGVETQYF.

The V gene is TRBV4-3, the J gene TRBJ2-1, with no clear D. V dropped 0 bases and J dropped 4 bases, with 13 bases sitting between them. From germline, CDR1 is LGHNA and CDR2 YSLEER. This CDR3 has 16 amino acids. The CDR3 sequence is CASSQEYSAYYNEQFF. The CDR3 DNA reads TGCGCCAGCAGCCAAGAGTACAGCGCTTATTACAATGAGCAGTTCTTC.

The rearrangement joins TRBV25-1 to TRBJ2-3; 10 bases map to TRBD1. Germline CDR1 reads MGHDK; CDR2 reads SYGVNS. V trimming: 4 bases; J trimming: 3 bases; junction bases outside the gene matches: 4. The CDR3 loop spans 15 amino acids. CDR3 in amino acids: CASSAGQGGTDTQYF. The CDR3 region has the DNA TGTGCCAGCAGTGCTGGACAGGGGGGGACAGATACGCAGTATTTT.

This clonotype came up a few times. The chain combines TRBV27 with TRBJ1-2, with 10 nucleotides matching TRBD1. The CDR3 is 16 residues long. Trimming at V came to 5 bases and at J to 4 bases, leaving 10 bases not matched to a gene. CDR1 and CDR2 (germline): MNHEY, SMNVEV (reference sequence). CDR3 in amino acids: CASSPLPRDRGYGYTF. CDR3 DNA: TGTGCCAGCAGTCCCCTACCCCGGGACAGGGGCTATGGCTACACCTTC.

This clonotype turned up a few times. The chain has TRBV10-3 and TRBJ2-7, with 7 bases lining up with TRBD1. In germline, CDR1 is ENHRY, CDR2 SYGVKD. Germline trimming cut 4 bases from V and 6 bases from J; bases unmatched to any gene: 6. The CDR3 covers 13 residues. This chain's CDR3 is CAISGRQGGEQYF. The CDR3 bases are TGTGCCATCAGTGGGAGACAGGGCGGCGAGCAGTACTTC.

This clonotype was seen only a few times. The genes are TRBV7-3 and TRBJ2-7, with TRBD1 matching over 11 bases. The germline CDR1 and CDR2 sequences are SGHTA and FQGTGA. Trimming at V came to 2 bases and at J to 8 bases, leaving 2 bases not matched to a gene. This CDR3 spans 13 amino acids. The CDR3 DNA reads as TGTGCCAGCAGCTTAGGACAGGGGGCCCAGCAGTACTTC. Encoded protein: CASSLGQGAQQYF.

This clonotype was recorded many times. CDR3 nucleotides: TGTGCCAGCAACACCGGGCAGGGTTCGGAGACCCAGTACTTC. This sequence encodes CASNTGQGSETQYF. The chain employs TRBV7-9 and TRBJ2-5; tentative D call: TRBD1 (5 bases). The V and J ends lost 7 bases and 5 bases respectively, with 17 bases between them. The CDR3 runs to 14 residues. In germline, CDR1 is SEHNR, CDR2 FQNEAQ (reference sequence).